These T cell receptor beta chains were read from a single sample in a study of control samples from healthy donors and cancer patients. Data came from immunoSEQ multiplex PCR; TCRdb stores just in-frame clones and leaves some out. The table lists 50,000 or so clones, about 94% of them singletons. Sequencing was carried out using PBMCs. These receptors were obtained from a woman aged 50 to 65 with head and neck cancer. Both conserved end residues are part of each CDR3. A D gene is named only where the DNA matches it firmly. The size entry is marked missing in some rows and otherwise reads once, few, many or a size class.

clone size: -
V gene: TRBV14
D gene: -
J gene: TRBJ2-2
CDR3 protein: CASSQGHSGRPTTGELFF
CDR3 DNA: TGTGCCAGCAGCCAAGGGCACTCAGGCCGTCCTACTACCGGGGAGCTGTTTTTT

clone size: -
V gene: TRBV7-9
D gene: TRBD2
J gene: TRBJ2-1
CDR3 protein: CASSSPGLAGANEQFF
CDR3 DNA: TGTGCCAGCAGCTCCCCGGGACTAGCGGGAGCCAATGAGCAGTTCTTC

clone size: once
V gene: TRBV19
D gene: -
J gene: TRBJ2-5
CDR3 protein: CASSIDRAKQETQYF
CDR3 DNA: TGTGCCAGTAGTATAGACAGGGCTAAACAAGAGACCCAGTACTTC

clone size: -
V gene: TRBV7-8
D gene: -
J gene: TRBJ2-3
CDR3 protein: CASSFGQGGGTDTQYF
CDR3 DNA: TGTGCCAGCAGCTTCGGACAGGGCGGGGGAACAGATACGCAGTATTTT

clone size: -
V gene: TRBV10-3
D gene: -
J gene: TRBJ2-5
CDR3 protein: CAISESWRGRDETQYF
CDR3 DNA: TGTGCCATCAGTGAGTCGTGGAGGGGGCGCGACGAGACCCAGTACTTC

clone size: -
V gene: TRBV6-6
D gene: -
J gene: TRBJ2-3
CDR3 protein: CASSYSGGAPDTQYF
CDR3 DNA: TGTGCCAGCAGTTACTCGGGGGGCGCCCCAGATACGCAGTATTTT

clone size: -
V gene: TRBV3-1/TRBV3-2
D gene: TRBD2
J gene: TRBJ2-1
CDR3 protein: CASSLASGASYNEQFF
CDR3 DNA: TGTGCCAGCAGCCTCGCTAGCGGGGCCTCCTACAATGAGCAGTTCTTC

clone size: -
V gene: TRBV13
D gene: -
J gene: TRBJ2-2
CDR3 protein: CASSSIGLFTGELFF
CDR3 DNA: TGTGCCAGCAGCTCTATCGGCCTCTTCACCGGGGAGCTGTTTTTT

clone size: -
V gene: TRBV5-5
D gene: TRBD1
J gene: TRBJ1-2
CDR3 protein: CASKGADHLRTGLGYGYTF
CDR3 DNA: TGTGCCAGCAAGGGGGCTGACCACTTGAGGACAGGGTTAGGCTATGGCTACACCTTC

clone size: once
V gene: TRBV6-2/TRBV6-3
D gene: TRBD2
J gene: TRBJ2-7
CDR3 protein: CASSRLASGNEQYF
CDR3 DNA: TGTGCCAGCAGCCGACTAGCGTCGGGTAACGAGCAGTACTTC

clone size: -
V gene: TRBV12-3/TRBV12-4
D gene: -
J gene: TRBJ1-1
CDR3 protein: CASSLGQKAFF
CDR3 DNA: TGTGCCAGCAGTTTAGGACAGAAAGCTTTCTTT

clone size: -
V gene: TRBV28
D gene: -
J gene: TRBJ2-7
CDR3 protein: CASSSFGGRGEQYF
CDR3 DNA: TGTGCCAGCAGCTCCTTCGGGGGGCGAGGCGAGCAGTACTTC

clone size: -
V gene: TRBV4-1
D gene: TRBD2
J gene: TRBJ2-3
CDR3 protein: CASSQVGREGKYF
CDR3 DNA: TGCGCCAGCAGCCAAGTTGGACGGGAGGGCAAATATTTT

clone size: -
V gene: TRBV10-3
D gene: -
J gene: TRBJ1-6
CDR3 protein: CAISESDPRGNSPLHF
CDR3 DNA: TGTGCCATCAGTGAGTCGGATCCCAGGGGTAATTCACCCCTCCACTTT

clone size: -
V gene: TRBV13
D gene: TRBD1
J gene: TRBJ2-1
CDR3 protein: CASSSRDRGLLQFF
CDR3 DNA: TGTGCCAGCAGCTCGAGGGACAGGGGTCTATTACAGTTCTTC

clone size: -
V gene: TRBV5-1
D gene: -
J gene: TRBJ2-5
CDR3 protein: CASSLGQYQETQYF
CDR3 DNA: TGCGCCAGCAGCTTGGGGCAGTATCAAGAGACCCAGTACTTC

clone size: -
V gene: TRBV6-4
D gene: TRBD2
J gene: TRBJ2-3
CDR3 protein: CASSDLAGGADTQYF
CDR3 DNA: TGTGCCAGCAGTGACCTAGCGGGGGGGGCAGATACGCAGTATTTT

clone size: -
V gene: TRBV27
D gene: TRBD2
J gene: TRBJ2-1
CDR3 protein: CASSRLAGTPSYNEQFF
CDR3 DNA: TGTGCCAGCAGCCGACTAGCGGGAACCCCATCCTACAATGAGCAGTTCTTC

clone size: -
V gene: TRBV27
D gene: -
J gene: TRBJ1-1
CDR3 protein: CASSPGPSWNTEAFF
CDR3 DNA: TGTGCCAGCAGTCCGGGGCCGTCGTGGAACACTGAAGCTTTCTTT

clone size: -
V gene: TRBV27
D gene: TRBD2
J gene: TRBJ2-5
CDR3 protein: CASSPGLVAGGQETQYF
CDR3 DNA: TGTGCCAGCAGTCCCGGACTTGTAGCGGGAGGGCAAGAGACCCAGTACTTC

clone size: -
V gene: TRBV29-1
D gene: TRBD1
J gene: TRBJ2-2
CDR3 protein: CSAGGTGESPTGELFF
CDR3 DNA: TGCAGCGCGGGAGGGACAGGGGAGTCCCCCACCGGGGAGCTGTTTTTT

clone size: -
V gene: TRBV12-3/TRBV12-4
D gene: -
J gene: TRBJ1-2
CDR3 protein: CASSLAARQGYTF
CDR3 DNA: TGTGCCAGCAGTTTAGCGGCACGACAAGGCTACACCTTC

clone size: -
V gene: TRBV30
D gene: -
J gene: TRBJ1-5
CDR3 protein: CAWSGFDQPQHF
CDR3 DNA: TGTGCCTGGAGTGGGTTCGATCAGCCCCAGCATTTT

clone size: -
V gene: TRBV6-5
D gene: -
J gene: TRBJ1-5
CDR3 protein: CASGGEPQHF
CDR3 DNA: TGTGCCAGCGGAGGAGAGCCCCAGCATTTT

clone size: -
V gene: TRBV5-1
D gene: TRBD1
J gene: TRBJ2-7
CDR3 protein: CASSPGTVYEQYF
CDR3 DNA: TGCGCCAGCAGCCCAGGGACAGTCTACGAGCAGTACTTC

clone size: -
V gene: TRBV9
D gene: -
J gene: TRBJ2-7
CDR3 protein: CASSPGGAYLSYEQYF
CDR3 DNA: TGTGCCAGCAGCCCCGGTGGAGCGTACCTCTCCTACGAGCAGTACTTC

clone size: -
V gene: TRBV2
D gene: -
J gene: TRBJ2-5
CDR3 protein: CASSPTGIAEETQYF
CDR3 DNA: TGTGCCAGCTCGCCTACAGGGATCGCTGAGGAGACCCAGTACTTC

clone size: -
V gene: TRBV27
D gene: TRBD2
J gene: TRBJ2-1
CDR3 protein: CASSLFALGRGADFYGEQFF
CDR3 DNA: TGTGCCAGCAGTTTATTTGCCTTAGGGAGGGGAGCCGACTTCTATGGTGAGCAGTTCTTC

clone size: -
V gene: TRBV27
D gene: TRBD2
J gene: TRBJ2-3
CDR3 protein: CASLGRGTSSTDTQYF
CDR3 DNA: TGTGCCAGCCTTGGGCGGGGGACTTCTAGCACAGATACGCAGTATTTT

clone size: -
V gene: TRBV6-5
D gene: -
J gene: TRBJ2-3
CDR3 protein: CASSKRERDTQYF
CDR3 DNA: TGTGCCAGCAGTAAGAGGGAGCGAGATACGCAGTATTTT

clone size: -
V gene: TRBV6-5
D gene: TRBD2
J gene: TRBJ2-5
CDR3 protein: CASGSTSGGKETQYF
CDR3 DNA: TGTGCCAGCGGCTCGACTAGCGGGGGAAAAGAGACCCAGTACTTC

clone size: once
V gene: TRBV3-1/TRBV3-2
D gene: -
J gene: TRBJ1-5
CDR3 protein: CASSQDGGGNQPQHF
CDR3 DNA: TGTGCCAGCAGCCAAGACGGGGGGGGCAATCAGCCCCAGCATTTT

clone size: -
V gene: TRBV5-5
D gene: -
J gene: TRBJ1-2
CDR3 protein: CASSLGGTNYGYTF
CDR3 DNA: TGTGCCAGCAGCTTGGGGGGAACTAACTATGGCTACACCTTC

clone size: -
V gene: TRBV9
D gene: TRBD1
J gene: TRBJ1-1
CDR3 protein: CASSVVRPSDRGHTEAFF
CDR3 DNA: TGTGCCAGCAGCGTAGTCCGGCCGAGTGACAGGGGTCATACTGAAGCTTTCTTT

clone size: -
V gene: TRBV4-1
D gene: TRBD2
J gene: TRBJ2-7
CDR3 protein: CASSQGTSGSRTYEQYF
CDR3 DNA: TGCGCCAGCAGCCAAGGGACTAGCGGGAGTAGGACCTACGAGCAGTACTTC

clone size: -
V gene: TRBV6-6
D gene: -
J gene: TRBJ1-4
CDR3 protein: CASRYAAEGRNEKLFF
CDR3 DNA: TGTGCCAGCAGGTACGCGGCAGAGGGGCGGAATGAAAAACTGTTTTTT

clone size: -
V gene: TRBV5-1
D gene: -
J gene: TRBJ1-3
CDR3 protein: CASSPEAATTGNTIYF
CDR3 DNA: TGCGCCAGCAGCCCCGAGGCGGCGACCACTGGAAACACCATATATTTT

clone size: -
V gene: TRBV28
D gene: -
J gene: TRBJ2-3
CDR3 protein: CASQGTDTQYF
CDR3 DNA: TGTGCCAGCCAAGGGACCGATACGCAGTATTTT

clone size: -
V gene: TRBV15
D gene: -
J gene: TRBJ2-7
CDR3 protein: CATSRDVGEDEQYF
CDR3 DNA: TGTGCCACCAGCAGAGATGTCGGGGAGGACGAGCAGTACTTC

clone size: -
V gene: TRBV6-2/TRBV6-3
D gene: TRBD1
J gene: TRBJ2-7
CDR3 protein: CASSYFRTGESYEQYF
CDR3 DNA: TGTGCCAGCAGTTATTTTCGGACAGGGGAATCCTACGAGCAGTACTTC

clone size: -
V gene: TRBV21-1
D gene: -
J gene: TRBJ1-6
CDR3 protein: CASSKATGCDNSPLHF
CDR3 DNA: TGTGCCAGCAGCAAAGCGACAGGGTGTGATAATTCACCCCTCCACTTT

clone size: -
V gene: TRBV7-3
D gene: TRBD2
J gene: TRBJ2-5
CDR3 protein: CASSLGEGRWETQYF
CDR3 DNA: TGTGCCAGCAGCTTGGGGGAGGGCCGGTGGGAGACCCAGTACTTC

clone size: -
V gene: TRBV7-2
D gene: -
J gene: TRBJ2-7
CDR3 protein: CASSLGRAGYEQYF
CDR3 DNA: TGTGCCAGCAGCTTGGGTCGAGCGGGCTACGAGCAGTACTTC

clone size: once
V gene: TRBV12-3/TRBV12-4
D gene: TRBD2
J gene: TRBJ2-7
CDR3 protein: CASSLGGGEQYF
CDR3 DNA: TGTGCCAGCAGTTTGGGGGGAGGGGAGCAGTACTTC

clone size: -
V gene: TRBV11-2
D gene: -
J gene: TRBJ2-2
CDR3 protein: CASSLGQNTGELFF
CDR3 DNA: TGTGCCAGCAGCTTGGGACAGAACACCGGGGAGCTGTTTTTT

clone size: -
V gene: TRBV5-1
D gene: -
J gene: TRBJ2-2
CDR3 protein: CASSLERQRTGELFF
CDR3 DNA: TGCGCCAGCAGCTTGGAGCGTCAGCGTACCGGGGAGCTGTTTTTT

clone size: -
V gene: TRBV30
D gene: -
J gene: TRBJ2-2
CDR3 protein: CAWSGGLNTGELFF
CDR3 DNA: TGTGCCTGGAGCGGAGGACTAAACACCGGGGAGCTGTTTTTT

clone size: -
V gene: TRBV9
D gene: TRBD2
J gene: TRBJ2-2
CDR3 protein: CASSPQGTSGNDTGELFF
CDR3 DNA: TGTGCCAGCAGCCCCCAAGGGACTAGCGGGAACGACACCGGGGAGCTGTTTTTT

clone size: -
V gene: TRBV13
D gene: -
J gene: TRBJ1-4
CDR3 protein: CASSFWGEEKLFF
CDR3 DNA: TGTGCCAGCAGCTTCTGGGGGGAAGAAAAACTGTTTTTT

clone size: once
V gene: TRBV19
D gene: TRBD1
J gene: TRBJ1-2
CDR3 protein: CASRSLRGRIGYGYTF
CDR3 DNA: TGTGCCAGTCGGTCCTTAAGGGGGCGAATCGGGTATGGCTACACCTTC

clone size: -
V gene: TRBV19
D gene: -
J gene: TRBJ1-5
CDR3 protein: CASSILGGTGQPQHF
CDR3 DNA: TGTGCCAGTAGTATACTAGGGGGTACGGGTCAGCCCCAGCATTTT

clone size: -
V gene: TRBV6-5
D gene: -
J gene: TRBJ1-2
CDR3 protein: CASSYSNAGIGYTF
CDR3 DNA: TGTGCCAGCAGTTACTCGAACGCGGGTATTGGCTACACCTTC

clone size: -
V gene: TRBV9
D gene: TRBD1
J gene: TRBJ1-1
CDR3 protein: CASSLAGTGPTEAFF
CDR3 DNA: TGTGCCAGCAGCCTCGCCGGGACAGGGCCCACTGAAGCTTTCTTT

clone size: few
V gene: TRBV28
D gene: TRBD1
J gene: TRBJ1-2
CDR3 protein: CASISGGTGNGYTF
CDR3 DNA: TGTGCCAGCATCTCAGGCGGGACAGGGAATGGCTACACCTTC